This entry lists 32 T cell receptor beta chains sequenced from one sample in a study of control samples from healthy donors and cancer patients (dated by TCRdb to 2019 to 2021). Libraries were made using the immunoSEQ multiplex PCR assay. The clones in this table, taken by TCRdb from immuneACCESS, are in-frame only. Not every clone is retained; where verified, under half of the shortfall comes from an unresolved V gene, and the cause of the rest is unknown. This sample is represented by under 200,000 clones; under 96% of them were singletons. The ten largest account for around 0.92% of the sample. The sample comprised blood. The receptors were gathered from a woman in her twenties or thirties in good health.

This chain joins TRBV6-6 and TRBJ2-3; 11 nucleotides align to TRBD1. Germline V gene sequence: CDR1 MNHNY, CDR2 SVGAGI (reference sequence). This CDR3 has 15 residues. With 6 bases clipped from V and 2 bases from J, the junction kept 4 bases outside the gene matches. The CDR3 sequence: CASSYGQGATDTQYF. The CDR3 DNA reads as TGTGCCAGCAGCTATGGACAGGGGGCCACAGATACGCAGTATTTT.

The chain has TRBV27 and TRBJ2-3; possible D gene TRBD1, 5 bases. Per the germline V gene, CDR1 is MNHEY and CDR2 is SMNVEV (reference sequence). The CDR3 covers 14 residues. The V and J ends lost 3 bases and 4 bases respectively, with 11 bases between them. The CDR3 region is CASSFVGAPDTQYF. In nucleotides, the CDR3 is TGTGCCAGCAGTTTTGTTGGGGCCCCAGATACGCAGTATTTT.

The chain carries TRBV15 and TRBJ2-1, with D maybe TRBD2 (6 bases). V lost 0 bases to trimming and J lost 8 bases, with 17 bases between them. Germline CDR1 reads LNHNV; CDR2 reads YYDKDF (reference sequence). This CDR3 is built from 16 residues. The CDR3 region is CATSRDPSGPWDEQFF. The CDR3 coding sequence is TGTGCCACCAGCAGAGATCCGAGCGGGCCCTGGGATGAGCAGTTCTTC.

V and J are TRBV6-5 and TRBJ1-3; D not certain. This CDR3 has 13 amino acids. V was trimmed by 2 bases and J by 7 bases, leaving 9 bases between them. Per germline, CDR1 MNHEY and CDR2 SVGAGI. The CDR3 sequence: CASSYGPRNTIYF. CDR3 nucleotide sequence: TGTGCCAGCAGTTACGGGCCCCGGAACACCATATATTTT.

This clone has just one count. Other DNA sequences within the sample encode an identical CDR3. This chain uses TRBV7-3 with TRBJ2-1; TRBD2 matches 7 bases. The trim removed 2 bases at V and 4 bases at J, leaving 5 bases unmatched. The CDR3 has 15 amino acids. Germline lookup yields CDR1 SGHTA and CDR2 FQGTGA. CDR3 DNA: TGTGCCAGCAGCTTATCCCGCGGGAGTTACAATGAGCAGTTCTTC. Translated: CASSLSRGSYNEQFF.

V gene TRBV15 combines with J gene TRBJ1-5, with TRBD1 identical over 11 bases. The ends lost 5 bases at V and 6 bases at J; junction bases unmatched: 9. The CDR3 consists of 16 residues. Germline V gives CDR1 LNHNV, CDR2 YYDKDF (reference sequence). The CDR3 coding sequence is TGTGCCACCAGCGGTCCCGGGACAGGGGGAACTCAGCCCCAGCATTTT. This encodes CATSGPGTGGTQPQHF.

DNA for the CDR3: TGTGCCAGCAGCCCACCCGCGGGGAATGAGCAGTTCTTC. This gives the protein CASSPPAGNEQFF. This chain uses TRBV28 with TRBJ2-1, with D possibly being TRBD2 (6 bases). Trimming pared 6 bases from V and 7 bases from J, leaving 13 bases between. Looked up from germline, CDR1 is MDHEN and CDR2 is SYDVKM. The CDR3 sequence is 13 residues long.

This chain joins TRBV28 and TRBJ1-5; 7 bases are shared with TRBD1. The germline V gene encodes CDR1 MDHEN and CDR2 SYDVKM. The CDR3 covers 17 residues. The trim removed 1 base at V and 3 bases at J, leaving 9 bases unmatched. CDR3 sequence: CASSLSGWDSSNQPQHF. In DNA form, the CDR3 reads TGTGCCAGCAGTTTATCGGGGTGGGACAGCTCCAATCAGCCCCAGCATTTT. The complete variable domain, with remaining parts taken from reference TRBV28 and TRBJ1-5, reads DVKVTQSSRYLVKRTGEKVFLECVQDMDHENMFWYRQDPGLGLRLIYFSYDVKMKEKGDIPEGYSVSREKKERFSLILESASTNQTSMYLCASSLSGWDSSNQPQHFGDGTRLSIL.

The chain has TRBV29-1 and TRBJ1-4; no clear D gene. This CDR3 contains 11 residues. Germline V gene sequence: CDR1 SQVTM, CDR2 ANQGSEA. V was trimmed by 6 bases and J by 7 bases, leaving 9 bases between them. CDR3 sequence: CSVVLGEKLFF. CDR3 DNA sequence: TGCAGCGTAGTACTTGGTGAAAAACTGTTTTTT. Variable domain in full (rest from reference TRBV29-1 and TRBJ1-4): SAVISQKPSRDICQRGTSLTIQCQVDSQVTMMFWYRQQPGQSLTLIATANQGSEATYESGFVIDKFPISRPNLTFSTLTVSNMSPEDSSIYLCSVVLGEKLFFGSGTQLSVL.

The chain has TRBV28 and TRBJ1-5; maybe TRBD1 (6 bases). V gave up 8 bases and J gave up 3 bases, with 14 bases separating them. Germline V gene data show CDR1 as MDHEN and CDR2 as SYDVKM. The CDR3 is 14 amino acids. CDR3 region: CASRQGRDNQPQHF. For the CDR3, the DNA is TGTGCCAGCCGTCAGGGGAGGGACAATCAGCCCCAGCATTTT.

The J gene is TRBJ2-3, the V gene TRBV6-5, with D hard to call. Trimming removed 5 bases at V and 6 bases at J, with 12 bases between. Germline-derived CDR1 and CDR2 are MNHEY and SVGAGI. The length of the CDR3 is 13 residues. CDR3: CASSLSQSDTQYF. DNA for the CDR3: TGTGCCAGCAGTCTTAGTCAATCCGATACGCAGTATTTT.

The rearrangement links TRBV28 to TRBJ1-1; no clear D. CDR3 size: 11 residues. Between the trimmed V and J ends, which lost 10 bases and 5 bases, there was a span of 11 bases. Germline values: CDR1 MDHEN, CDR2 SYDVKM. The CDR3 loop reads CATEKPTEAFF. Here the CDR3 DNA reads TGTGCCACCGAGAAACCAACTGAAGCTTTCTTT. Looking up the rest from reference TRBV28 and TRBJ1-1 gives the full variable domain: DVKVTQSSRYLVKRTGEKVFLECVQDMDHENMFWYRQDPGLGLRLIYFSYDVKMKEKGDIPEGYSVSREKKERFSLILESASTNQTSMYLCATEKPTEAFFGQGTRLTVV.

J is TRBJ2-5 and V is TRBV11-2; D possibly matches TRBD1 or TRBD2 (6 bases each). V lost 3 bases to trimming and J lost 2 bases, with 13 bases between them. CDR3 length equals 15 residues. Germline V gene lookup returns CDR1 SGHAT and CDR2 FQNNGV. The CDR3 bases are TGTGCCAGCAGCTTGATCTCGGGGGCACAAGAGACCCAGTACTTC. Protein: CASSLISGAQETQYF.

CDR3 residues: CASSVTGTDGYTF. The CDR3 DNA reads TGCGCCAGCAGTGTAACCGGGACGGATGGCTACACCTTC. The rearrangement joins TRBV10-2 to TRBJ1-2; D might be TRBD1 (5 bases). Germline V CDR1 and CDR2: WSHSY, SAAADI. CDR3 length: 13 amino acids. Deletions cut 4 bases from V and 6 bases from J, with 12 bases between.

V usage is TRBV28 and J usage is TRBJ2-1; D might be TRBD2 (6 bases). Trimming pared 3 bases from V and 9 bases from J, leaving 9 bases between. The CDR3 runs to 12 residues. Germline-derived CDR1 and CDR2 are MDHEN and SYDVKM. The CDR3 loop is CASSFRLGEQFF. The CDR3 bases are TGTGCCAGCAGTTTCCGACTAGGTGAGCAGTTCTTC.

This clone was counted only a few times. The V call is TRBV19, the J call TRBJ2-1, with D unclear. The CDR3 contains 14 residues. V gave up 6 bases and J gave up 1 base, with 10 bases separating them. Germline values: CDR1 LNHDA, CDR2 SQIVND (reference sequence). DNA for the CDR3: TGTGCCAGTAGGGGTGGCGGATCCTACAATGAGCAGTTCTTC. Amino acid sequence: CASRGGGSYNEQFF. Combining the CDR3 with reference TRBV19 and TRBJ2-1 gives the whole variable domain DGGITQSPKYLFRKEGQNVTLSCEQNLNHDAMYWYRQDPGQGLRLIYYSQIVNDFQKGDIAEGYSVSREKKESFPLTVTSAQKNPTAFYLCASRGGGSYNEQFFGPGTRLTVL.

V is TRBV7-3 and J is TRBJ1-1, with D perhaps matching TRBD1 (6 bases). CDR1 is SGHTA and CDR2 is FQGTGA in the germline V gene. The CDR3 loop spans 15 amino acids. Trimming removed 1 base from V and 2 bases from J, with 11 bases in between. In DNA, the CDR3 is TGTGCCAGCAGCTTAAATGCAGGGGTAAACACTGAAGCTTTCTTT. Protein product: CASSLNAGVNTEAFF.

In DNA form, the CDR3 reads TGTGCCAGCAGTGACTCGGGGGGCTACACCTTC. This encodes CASSDSGGYTF. The chain is built from TRBV6-4 and TRBJ1-2; D not certain. The CDR3 spans 11 residues. V was trimmed by 0 bases and J by 8 bases, leaving 4 bases between them. Germline V gene lookup returns CDR1 MRHNA and CDR2 SNTAGT.

This clone appeared once. The gene calls are TRBV10-1 and TRBJ1-4; D gene ambiguous. Germline CDR1 is WNHNN and CDR2 is SYGVQD (reference sequence). The CDR3 is made up of 13 amino acids. V lost 0 bases to trimming and J lost 8 bases, with 7 bases between them. CDR3 sequence (DNA): TGCGCCAGCAGTGAGTCCGGTTGGGAAAAACTGTTTTTT. This sequence encodes CASSESGWEKLFF.

The chain uses TRBV6-6 and TRBJ2-7, with D perhaps TRBD1 or TRBD2 (6 bases each). The germline CDR1 and CDR2 sequences are MNHNY and SVGAGI (reference sequence). The CDR3 extends over 14 amino acids. Trimming took off 2 bases at V and 4 bases at J, with 12 bases between the two ends. The CDR3 here is CASSYGGGVYEQYF. In nucleotides, the CDR3 is TGTGCCAGCAGTTACGGAGGGGGTGTATACGAGCAGTACTTC.

This clone was recorded once. J is TRBJ2-7 and V is TRBV5-1; D call uncertain. The V end lost 2 bases, the J end lost 0 bases, and 6 bases lay between the germline ends. Germline CDR1 SGHRS, CDR2 YFSETQ. The CDR3 consists of 13 residues. CDR3: CASSFGFSYEQYF. The CDR3 nucleotides are TGCGCCAGCAGCTTTGGCTTCTCCTACGAGCAGTACTTC. Full variable domain (rest looked up from reference TRBV5-1 and TRBJ2-7): KAGVTQTPRYLIKTRGQQVTLSCSPISGHRSVSWYQQTPGQGLQFLFEYFSETQRNKGNFPGRFSGRQFSNSRSEMNVSTLELGDSALYLCASSFGFSYEQYFGPGTRLTVT.

The chain is built from TRBV29-1 and TRBJ2-3; D is unclear. The CDR3 runs to 17 residues. Trimming pared 2 bases from V and 1 base from J, leaving 19 bases between. CDR1 SQVTM and CDR2 ANQGSEA come from the germline V gene. CDR3: CSVEMGNSPIGTDTQYF. DNA for the CDR3: TGCAGCGTTGAAATGGGGAACTCACCAATCGGCACAGATACGCAGTATTTT.

This clone was seen more than once but under ten times. This chain links TRBV5-1 with TRBJ1-2; 8 nucleotides agree with TRBD1. With V trimmed by 5 bases and J by 4 bases, 4 bases remained unmatched. Looked up from germline, CDR1 is SGHRS and CDR2 is YFSETQ. The CDR3 is 13 amino acids. CDR3 amino acids: CASSWGQAYGYTF. CDR3 in DNA: TGCGCCAGCAGTTGGGGACAGGCCTATGGCTACACCTTC.

V usage is TRBV28 and J usage is TRBJ2-1; perhaps TRBD1 as D (5 bases). Germline V gives CDR1 MDHEN, CDR2 SYDVKM. The CDR3 covers 13 residues. Between the trimmed V and J ends, which lost 2 bases and 5 bases, there was a span of 7 bases. The CDR3 bases are TGTGCCAGCAGTTTAGGGGCGGACAATGAGCAGTTCTTC. It encodes CASSLGADNEQFF.

J is TRBJ1-2 and V is TRBV7-9; unclear D gene. Trimming removed 1 base from V and 4 bases from J, with 7 bases in between. The CDR3 length is 13 residues. Looked up from germline, CDR1 is SEHNR and CDR2 is FQNEAQ (reference sequence). CDR3 bases: TGTGCCAGCAGCTTAGACGGATCCTATGGCTACACCTTC. Translation gives CASSLDGSYGYTF.

The chain uses TRBV29-1 and TRBJ2-1; 11 nucleotides match TRBD1. CDR1 and CDR2 (germline): SQVTM, ANQGSEA. The CDR3 totals 16 residues. The V and J ends lost 6 bases and 5 bases, in that order; junction bases with no gene match: 12. CDR3 loop: CSVGQGATLKDNEQFF. The CDR3 nucleotides read TGCAGCGTAGGACAGGGGGCCACATTAAAAGACAATGAGCAGTTCTTC.

This clone was found once. CDR3 bases: TGTGCCAGCAGCTTAGAATCCGGGACCCCAGAAGAGGAAGCTTTCTTT. Translation gives CASSLESGTPEEEAFF. The chain links TRBV13 to TRBJ1-1, with TRBD1 as a possible D gene (5 bases). Germline CDR1 PRHDT, CDR2 FYEKMQ (reference sequence). CDR3 size: 16 residues. V gave up 1 base and J gave up 8 bases, with 20 bases separating them.

The V call is TRBV19, the J call TRBJ1-2; D call uncertain. Germline CDR1 is LNHDA and CDR2 is SQIVND (reference sequence). V lost 0 bases to trimming and J lost 5 bases, with 7 bases between them. The CDR3 consists of 13 residues. DNA for the CDR3: TGTGCCAGTAGTATAGATCGAGGGTATGGCTACACCTTC. It translates to CASSIDRGYGYTF.

CDR3 in amino acids: CASSETGGVGTEAFF. The CDR3 region has the DNA TGTGCCAGCAGTGAAACAGGGGGAGTTGGCACTGAAGCTTTCTTT. This rearrangement joins TRBV28 to TRBJ1-1; 8 bases match TRBD1. The V gene's germline CDR1 is MDHEN and CDR2 SYDVKM. The CDR3 runs to 15 residues. V dropped 5 bases and J dropped 4; count of bases not matched to a gene: 9.

V is TRBV24-1 and J is TRBJ1-2; TRBD1 might be the D (5 bases). Trimming removed 4 bases from V and 2 bases from J, with 10 bases in between. The CDR3 has 14 residues. Germline CDR1 reads KGHDR; CDR2 reads SFDVKD. The CDR3: CATSDQTENYGYTF. The CDR3 DNA sequence: TGTGCCACCAGTGACCAGACAGAGAACTATGGCTACACCTTC.

The chain employs TRBV9 and TRBJ1-5; D is unresolved. The germline V and J ends were trimmed by 0 bases and 1 base, with 8 bases remaining between them. The germline CDR1 and CDR2 sequences are SGDLS and YYNGEE. This CDR3 has 15 residues. This chain's CDR3 is CASSVDGVSNQPQHF. Here the CDR3 DNA reads TGTGCCAGCAGCGTAGACGGGGTAAGCAATCAGCCCCAGCATTTT.

The chain joins TRBV19 to TRBJ2-2, with 8 bases that match TRBD1. This CDR3 has 16 residues. CDR1 LNHDA and CDR2 SQIVND come from the germline V gene (reference sequence). The ends lost 5 bases at V and 3 bases at J; junction bases unmatched: 8. In nucleotides, the CDR3 is TGTGCCAGTAGTGTAGGACAGGGTCGGTACACCGGGGAGCTGTTTTTT. This gives the protein CASSVGQGRYTGELFF.